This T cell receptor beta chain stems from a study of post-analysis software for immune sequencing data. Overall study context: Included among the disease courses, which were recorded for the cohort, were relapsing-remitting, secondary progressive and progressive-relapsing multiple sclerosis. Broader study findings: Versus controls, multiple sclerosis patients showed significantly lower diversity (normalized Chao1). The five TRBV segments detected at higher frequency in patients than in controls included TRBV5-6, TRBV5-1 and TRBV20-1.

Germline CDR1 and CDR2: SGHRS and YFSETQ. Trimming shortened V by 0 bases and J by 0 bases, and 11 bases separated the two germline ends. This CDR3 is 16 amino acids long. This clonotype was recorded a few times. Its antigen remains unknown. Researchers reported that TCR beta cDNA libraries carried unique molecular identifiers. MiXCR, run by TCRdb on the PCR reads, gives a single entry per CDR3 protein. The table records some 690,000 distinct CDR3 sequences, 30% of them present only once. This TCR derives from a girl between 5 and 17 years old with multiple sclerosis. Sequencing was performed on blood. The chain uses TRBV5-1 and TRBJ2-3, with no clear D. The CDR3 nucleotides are TGCGCCAGCAGCTTGGATGGGTGGCATAGCACAGATACGCAGTATTTT. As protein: CASSLDGWHSTDTQYF.